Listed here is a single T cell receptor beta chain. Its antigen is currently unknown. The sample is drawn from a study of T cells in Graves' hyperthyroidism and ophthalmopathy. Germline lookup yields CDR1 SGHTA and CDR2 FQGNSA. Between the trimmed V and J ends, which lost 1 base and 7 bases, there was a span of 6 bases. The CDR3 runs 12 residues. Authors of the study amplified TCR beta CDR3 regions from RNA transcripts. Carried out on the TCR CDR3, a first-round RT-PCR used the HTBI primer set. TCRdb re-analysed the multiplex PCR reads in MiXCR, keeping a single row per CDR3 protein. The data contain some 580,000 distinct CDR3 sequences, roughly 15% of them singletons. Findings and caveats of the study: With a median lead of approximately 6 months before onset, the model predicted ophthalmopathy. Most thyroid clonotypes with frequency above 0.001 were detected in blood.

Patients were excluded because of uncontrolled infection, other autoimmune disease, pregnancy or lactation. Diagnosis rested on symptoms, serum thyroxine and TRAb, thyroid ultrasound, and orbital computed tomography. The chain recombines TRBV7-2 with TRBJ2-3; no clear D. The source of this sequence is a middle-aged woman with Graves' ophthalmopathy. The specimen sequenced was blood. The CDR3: CASSLVVYTQYF. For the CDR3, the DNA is TGTGCCAGCAGCTTAGTTGTGTATACGCAGTATTTT.